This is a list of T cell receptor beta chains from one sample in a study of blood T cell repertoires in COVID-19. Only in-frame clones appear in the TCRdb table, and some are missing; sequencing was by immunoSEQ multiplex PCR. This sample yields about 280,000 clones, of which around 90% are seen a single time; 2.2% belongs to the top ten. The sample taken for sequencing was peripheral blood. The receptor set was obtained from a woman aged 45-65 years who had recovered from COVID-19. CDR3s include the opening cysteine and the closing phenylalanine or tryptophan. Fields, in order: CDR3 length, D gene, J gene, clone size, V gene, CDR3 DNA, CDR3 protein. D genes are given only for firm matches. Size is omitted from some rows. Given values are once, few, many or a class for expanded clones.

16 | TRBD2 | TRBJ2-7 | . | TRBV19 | TGTGCCAGTAGTACCCTTTTCCGCGGGGGCTCCTACGAGCAGTACTTC | CASSTLFRGGSYEQYF
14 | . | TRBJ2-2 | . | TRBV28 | TGTGCCAGCAGTTTGGGCCTGGTGGCCGGGGAGCTGTTTTTT | CASSLGLVAGELFF
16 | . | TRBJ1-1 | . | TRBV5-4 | TGTGCCAGCAGCAAGAGATCGACAGGCCTGAACACTGAAGCTTTCTTT | CASSKRSTGLNTEAFF
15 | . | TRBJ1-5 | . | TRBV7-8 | TGTGCCAGCAGCGCAGCGGCGGGGAGAAATCAGCCCCAGCATTTT | CASSAAAGRNQPQHF
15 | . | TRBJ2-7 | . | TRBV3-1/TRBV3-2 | TGTGCCAGCAGCCAAGTGGCCGGGATTCGCTACGAGCAGTACTTC | CASSQVAGIRYEQYF
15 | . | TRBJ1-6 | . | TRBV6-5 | TGTGCCAGCAGTTACCGACGGGGGGCGAATTCACCCCTCCACTTT | CASSYRRGANSPLHF
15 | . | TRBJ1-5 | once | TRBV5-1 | TGCGCCAGCAGCTTGGAGGAGACCCTTAATCAGCCCCAGCATTTT | CASSLEETLNQPQHF
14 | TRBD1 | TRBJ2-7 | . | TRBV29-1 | TGCAGCGTGTCGGACAGGGGGGATGGGTACGAGCAGTACTTC | CSVSDRGDGYEQYF
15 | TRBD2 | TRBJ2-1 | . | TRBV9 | TGTGCCAGCAGCGTAGCGGGAGGGTCCTACAATGAGCAGTTCTTC | CASSVAGGSYNEQFF
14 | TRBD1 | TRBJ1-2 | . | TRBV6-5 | TGTGCCAGCAGCAAACAGGGGCCTCTCTATGGCTACACCTTC | CASSKQGPLYGYTF
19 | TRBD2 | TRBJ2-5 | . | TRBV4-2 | TGTGCCAGCAGCCAAAGTGTAGGACTAGCGGGTTCGTTTCGAGAGACCCAGTACTTC | CASSQSVGLAGSFRETQYF